This T cell receptor (beta chain) was identified in a study of blood T cell repertoires in COVID-19. Turning to the study itself: COVID-19 samples from acute and convalescent phases originated in the United States, Italy and Spain.

In the original workflow: Reference gene primers were amplified, and this amplification served to estimate nucleated cell counts. Some clones are missing from TCRdb's copy, which holds only in-frame ones; the method was immunoSEQ multiplex PCR. From that table come the V and J calls and clone size; the DNA was used to work out D and trimming. Counted here are 100,000 or so clones, 85% occurring once; the ten biggest clones make up around 13%. This CDR3 contains 15 residues. V dropped 3 bases and J dropped 8; count of bases not matched to a gene: 5. Germline V gene sequence: CDR1 SGHTA, CDR2 FQGNSA. The sample consisted of peripheral blood. V and J are TRBV7-2 and TRBJ2-2, with 11 bases that match TRBD2. This TCR derives from a human donor in a cohort sampled during active COVID-19. CDR3 nucleotide sequence: TGTGCCAGCAGCTTCACTAGCGGGAGCCCGGGGGAGCTGTTTTTT. Its protein is CASSFTSGSPGELFF.